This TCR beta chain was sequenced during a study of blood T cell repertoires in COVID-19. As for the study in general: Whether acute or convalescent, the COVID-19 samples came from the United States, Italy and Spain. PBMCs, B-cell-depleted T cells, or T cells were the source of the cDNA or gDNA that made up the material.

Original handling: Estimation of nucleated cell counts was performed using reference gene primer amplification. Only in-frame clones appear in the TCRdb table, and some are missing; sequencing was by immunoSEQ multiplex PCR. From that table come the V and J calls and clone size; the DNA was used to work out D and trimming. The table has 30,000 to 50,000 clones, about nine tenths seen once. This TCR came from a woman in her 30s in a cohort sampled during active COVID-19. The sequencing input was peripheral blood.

The CDR3 loop is CAWRGGAPHTRDTQYF. The CDR3 DNA reads as TGTGCCTGGAGAGGGGGGGCCCCACACACAAGAGATACGCAGTATTTT. J is TRBJ2-3 and V is TRBV30; D might be TRBD2 (7 bases). The CDR3 totals 16 residues. CDR1 and CDR2 from the germline V gene are GTSNPN and SVGIG (reference sequence). V was pared by 3 bases and J by 5 bases, with 21 bases between.